The TCR beta chain described here comes from a study of human thymus T cells. Broader study findings: In unrelated individuals, thymic repertoires overlapped highly, according to related research.

Thymic material originated from resections removed in the course of corrective heart surgery. Healthy Finnish infants undergoing corrective surgery for congenital heart defects were used as donors. Germline CDR1 and CDR2: GTSNPN and SVGIG (reference sequence). The CDR3 length is 13 residues. The germline V and J ends were trimmed by 5 bases and 0 bases, with 10 bases remaining between them. In this sample, this clone turned up once. Its specificity is not known. Sequenced by immunoSEQ multiplex PCR; TCRdb stores in-frame clones only, minus some. Of about 130,000 clones listed, around 94% are singletons.

The sequenced material came from thymus tissue. The source is a boy under two years old with a congenital heart defect but otherwise immunologically healthy. V and J are TRBV30 and TRBJ1-1; weak D call: TRBD1 (5 bases). The CDR3 coding sequence is TGTGCCTGGGAGGGGTCGGTGAACACTGAAGCTTTCTTT. Protein: CAWEGSVNTEAFF.